This T cell receptor beta chain is drawn from a study of patients and donors after allogeneic stem cell transplantation. Per the germline V gene, CDR1 is SGHAT and CDR2 is FQNNGV. The CDR3 contains 16 residues. Trimming cost V 5 bases and J 2 bases; bases outside gene matches: 6. TCRdb independently ran MiXCR on the RT-PCR reads; one entry per CDR3 protein. The sample has around 160,000 distinct CDR3 sequences, 30% seen once. The chain couples TRBV11-2 to TRBJ1-4, with 9 bases lining up with TRBD1. The sample comprised blood, either unsorted or a sorted T cell fraction (not recorded which). This sequence originates from a human donor who was either an allogeneic HSCT recipient or a stem cell or donor lymphocyte infusion donor (not recorded which). It is not recorded whose cells these are; they may come from a transplant donor. The CDR3 region is CASSKDRGSTNEKLFF. The CDR3 region has the DNA TGTGCCAGCAGCAAGGACAGGGGATCCACTAATGAAAAACTGTTTTTT.